The 28 T cell receptor beta chains below all came from one sample that was sequenced in a study of regulatory T cells in long-lasting Graves disease. CDR3-region Arm-PCR and iRepertoire HTBI primers produced the TCR beta libraries. TCRdb reprocessed the multiplex PCR reads via MiXCR and lists one record per CDR3 protein. The table includes a few hundred thousand distinct CDR3 sequences, 20% to 25% detected once. Time point in this sample: persistent/refractory GD, antithyroid drugs over 5 years with positive TRAb. The TCR library was made from RNA extracted from PBMCs. The sequencing used peripheral blood mononuclear cells (PBMCs), collected when the disease was refractory, from a patient treated with antithyroid drugs. These receptors were obtained from a female donor with Graves disease.

The V gene is TRBV7-2, the J gene TRBJ1-3; D is uncertain. Trimming left V 0 bases short and J 0 bases short, with 9 bases between. Germline assignment: CDR1 SGHTA and CDR2 FQGNSA. There are 16 residues in the CDR3. In DNA form, the CDR3 reads TGTGCCAGCAGCTTAGCGGCCGCAATCTCTGGAAACACCATATATTTT. As protein: CASSLAAAISGNTIYF.

This clonotype was recorded many times. Mismatch with germline at one junction end may stem from a read error. This chain links TRBV14 with TRBJ1-1; D call uncertain. CDR1 is SGHDN and CDR2 is FVKESK in the germline V gene. The CDR3 totals 13 residues. This CDR3 reads CASSQTRNTEAFF. The CDR3 bases are TGCGCCAGCAGTCAGACTCGGAACACTGAAGCTTTCTTT.

This clonotype was counted many times. The chain joins TRBV2 to TRBJ1-3; unclear D gene. Germline V gene data show CDR1 as SNHLY and CDR2 as FYNNEI. The V end was cut by 1 base, the J end by 0 bases, with 4 bases between. The CDR3 totals 14 residues. CDR3 in amino acids: CASSEGYSGNTIYF. CDR3 DNA: TGTGCCAGCAGTGAAGGATACTCTGGAAACACCATATATTTT.

Many counts were recorded for this clonotype. V gene TRBV7-2 combines with J gene TRBJ2-7; 13 bases are shared with TRBD2. This CDR3 is built from 16 residues. With 3 bases clipped from V and 6 bases from J, the junction kept 8 bases outside the gene matches. Germline lookup yields CDR1 SGHTA and CDR2 FQGNSA. The CDR3 DNA reads TGTGCCAGCAGCTTCCCGGGACTAGCGGGATCGAGCGAGCAGTACTTC. Protein product: CASSFPGLAGSSEQYF.

There are many counts of this clonotype. V and J are TRBV28 and TRBJ1-1; 7 bases map to TRBD1. The CDR3 loop spans 15 amino acids. Germline-derived CDR1 and CDR2 are MDHEN and SYDVKM. Trimming removed 5 bases from V and 0 bases from J; junction bases left unmatched: 6. CDR3 in amino acids: CASSTGQLLNTEAFF. The CDR3, as DNA: TGTGCCAGCAGTACGGGACAGCTATTGAACACTGAAGCTTTCTTT.

This clonotype appeared many times. The chain couples TRBV19 to TRBJ1-2; D gene uncertain. Germline V gene data show CDR1 as LNHDA and CDR2 as SQIVND (reference sequence). V lost 6 bases to trimming and J lost 2 bases, with 10 bases between them. The CDR3 runs 13 residues. This CDR3 reads CASSSGVNYGYTF. The CDR3 nucleotides are TGTGCCAGTAGCAGTGGGGTCAACTATGGCTACACCTTC.

The V call is TRBV27, the J call TRBJ2-5; 7 bases are shared with TRBD1. This CDR3 has 14 residues. Germline CDR1 reads MNHEY; CDR2 reads SMNVEV (reference sequence). V lost 3 bases, J lost 4 bases, and 5 bases stayed unmatched. Here the CDR3 DNA reads TGTGCCAGCAGTTTTACAGGGGTATTAGAGACCCAGTACTTC. Translated, it gives CASSFTGVLETQYF.

The rearrangement links TRBV9 to TRBJ2-7; tentative D call: TRBD2 (6 bases). This CDR3 is 14 amino acids long. Germline loops: CDR1 SGDLS, CDR2 YYNGEE. Trimming removed 4 bases from V and 4 bases from J, with 15 bases in between. The CDR3 sequence: CASSQKGDSYEQYF. As DNA, the CDR3 is TGTGCCAGCAGCCAAAAAGGGGACTCTTACGAGCAGTACTTC.

This clonotype showed up many times. The chain is built from TRBV12-3 or TRBV12-4 and TRBJ1-2, with D possibly being TRBD1 (5 bases). This CDR3 is built from 14 residues. V was clipped by 7 bases and J by 4 bases, with 16 bases between them. CDR3 sequence (DNA): TGTGCCAGCACTTCAGGGTCAGACCCCTATGGCTACACCTTC. Translating it yields CASTSGSDPYGYTF.

This clonotype showed up many times. The chain combines TRBV24-1 with TRBJ2-2, with TRBD2 matching over 7 bases. The CDR3 spans 17 residues. The V and J ends lost 7 bases and 4 bases, in that order; junction bases with no gene match: 14. From germline, CDR1 is KGHDR and CDR2 SFDVKD. CDR3 amino acids: CATSDELTSTTTGELFF. CDR3 bases: TGTGCCACCAGCGACGAGCTGACTAGCACTACCACCGGGGAGCTGTTTTTT.

V usage is TRBV19 and J usage is TRBJ2-2, with a possible D match to TRBD1 (6 bases). Germline CDR1 LNHDA, CDR2 SQIVND (reference sequence). This CDR3 contains 13 residues. V was trimmed by 10 bases and J by 8 bases, leaving 17 bases between them. CDR3 coding DNA: TGTGCCACCCAGAACAGGGTTGCAGGGGAGCTGTTTTTT. The encoded protein is CATQNRVAGELFF.

The rearrangement uses TRBV6-1 and TRBJ2-7, with 7 bases lining up with TRBD2. V lost 6 bases, J lost 4 bases, and 15 bases stayed unmatched. The CDR3 consists of 16 residues. The germline V gene encodes CDR1 MNHNS and CDR2 SASEGT. The CDR3 region is CASRGLAEPLGYEQYF. The CDR3 nucleotides read TGTGCCAGCAGGGGTCTAGCGGAGCCTTTGGGTTACGAGCAGTACTTC.

This chain links TRBV2 with TRBJ2-1; TRBD2 matches 11 bases. The germline CDR1 and CDR2 sequences are SNHLY and FYNNEI. The CDR3 is 15 amino acids. The V gene end was trimmed by 3 bases and the J gene end by 9 bases; junction bases not matched to a gene: 7. CDR3 region: CASSEFTSGSVEQFF. CDR3 DNA: TGTGCCAGCAGTGAGTTCACTAGCGGGAGTGTTGAGCAGTTCTTC.

This clonotype was seen only a few times. The chain links TRBV6-2 or TRBV6-3 to TRBJ2-7, with D possibly matching TRBD2 (6 bases). CDR3 length equals 15 residues. Germline-derived CDR1 and CDR2 are MNHEY and SVGEGT. Trimming removed 7 bases from V and 2 bases from J, with 18 bases in between. CDR3 nucleotide sequence: TGTGCCAGCACTAGACGGGGGACCCAACCCTACGAGCAGTACTTC. This translates into CASTRRGTQPYEQYF.

This clonotype has just a few counts. V is TRBV7-9 and J is TRBJ2-7; 13 nucleotides line up with TRBD2. The ends lost 3 bases at V and 9 bases at J; junction bases unmatched: 8. In germline, CDR1 is SEHNR, CDR2 FQNEAQ (reference sequence). CDR3 length: 15 amino acids. The CDR3 coding sequence is TGTGCCAGCAGCTTCGGACTAGCGGGAGAAGTGGGGCAGTACTTC. Encoded protein: CASSFGLAGEVGQYF.

This clonotype was seen a handful of times. The chain has TRBV13 and TRBJ2-7; D perhaps matches TRBD2 (6 bases). The germline V gene encodes CDR1 PRHDT and CDR2 FYEKMQ (reference sequence). With 5 bases removed from V and 5 bases from J, the gap between germline ends came to 19 bases. CDR3 length: 15 residues. CDR3 sequence (DNA): TGTGCCAGCAGCCTGGGGGTGTCGGGGAGGAACGAGCAGTACTTC. As protein: CASSLGVSGRNEQYF.

This clonotype was seen only a few times. The chain joins TRBV18 to TRBJ2-5; D gene unclear. V was trimmed by 3 bases and J by 2 bases, leaving 13 bases between them. Germline values: CDR1 KGHSH, CDR2 LQKENI. The CDR3 runs 15 residues. CDR3 sequence (DNA): TGTGCCAGCTCACCTATGGTCGCGAGGCAAGAGACCCAGTACTTC. It is translated as CASSPMVARQETQYF.

The chain is built from TRBV19 and TRBJ1-2; 7 positions match TRBD1. Trimming removed 6 bases from V and 4 bases from J; junction bases left unmatched: 5. Germline loops: CDR1 LNHDA, CDR2 SQIVND (reference sequence). This CDR3 contains 13 residues. The CDR3, as DNA: TGTGCCAGTAGCCGGGACAGTATCTATGGCTACACCTTC. Encoded protein: CASSRDSIYGYTF. Together with reference TRBV19 and TRBJ1-2, the CDR3 gives the full variable domain: DGGITQSPKYLFRKEGQNVTLSCEQNLNHDAMYWYRQDPGQGLRLIYYSQIVNDFQKGDIAEGYSVSREKKESFPLTVTSAQKNPTAFYLCASSRDSIYGYTFGSGTRLTVV.

This clonotype was seen a few times. The chain uses TRBV19 and TRBJ1-1, with a possible D match to TRBD1 (5 bases). CDR3 size: 16 residues. The germline V and J ends were trimmed by 9 bases and 4 bases, with 24 bases remaining between them. CDR1 is LNHDA and CDR2 is SQIVND in the germline V gene (reference sequence). The CDR3 coding sequence is TGTGCCAGCGGAGCCCGGGACGGTAGTTCAGGCACTGAAGCTTTCTTT. It codes for CASGARDGSSGTEAFF.

This clonotype occurred many times. The chain couples TRBV28 to TRBJ2-5; weak D call: TRBD2 (6 bases). Germline values: CDR1 MDHEN, CDR2 SYDVKM. V lost 0 bases and J 4 bases, leaving 21 bases between the germline ends. This CDR3 has 18 amino acids. The CDR3 is CASSLWGGGANQRETQYF. The CDR3 DNA is TGTGCCAGCAGTTTATGGGGGGGTGGGGCAAATCAACGAGAGACCCAGTACTTC.

This clonotype was counted many times. CDR3 in amino acids: CASRSGYTGELFF. CDR3 sequence (DNA): TGTGCCAGCAGGTCAGGGTACACCGGGGAGCTGTTTTTT. The chain uses TRBV12-3 or TRBV12-4 and TRBJ2-2; D may be TRBD1 (5 bases). The CDR3 has 13 amino acids. V shed 6 bases and J shed 3 bases, with 8 bases lying between them.

The rearrangement links TRBV19 to TRBJ2-4, with a weak D call TRBD2 (6 bases). Germline CDR1 reads LNHDA; CDR2 reads SQIVND (reference sequence). There are 15 residues in the CDR3. Trimming pared 6 bases from V and 0 bases from J, leaving 12 bases between. The CDR3 sequence: CASSQAGGAKNIQYF. The CDR3 nucleotides are TGTGCCAGTAGCCAGGCCGGGGGAGCCAAAAACATTCAGTACTTC.

This chain connects TRBV5-1 to TRBJ2-7, with TRBD1 as a possible D gene (5 bases). Per the germline V gene, CDR1 is SGHRS and CDR2 is YFSETQ. The CDR3 is 14 residues long. The germline V and J ends were trimmed by 0 bases and 6 bases, with 13 bases remaining between them. CDR3 nucleotide sequence: TGCGCCAGCAGCTTGGCAGGGATGCGGCGCGAGCAGTACTTC. Encoded protein: CASSLAGMRREQYF.

The J gene is TRBJ1-6, the V gene TRBV3-1, with D unresolved. In germline, CDR1 is LGHDT, CDR2 YNNKEL (reference sequence). V shed 2 bases and J shed 5 bases, with 16 bases lying between them. This CDR3 contains 17 residues. CDR3 amino acids: CASSQSGGSGNNSPLHF. CDR3 coding DNA: TGTGCCAGCAGCCAATCGGGAGGGTCGGGGAATAATTCACCCCTCCACTTT.

This clonotype was picked up many times. The V call is TRBV25-1, the J call TRBJ2-5, with TRBD2 matching 11 bases. The V gene end was trimmed by 7 bases and the J gene end by 6 bases; junction bases not matched to a gene: 4. The CDR3 extends over 13 amino acids. CDR1 is MGHDK, CDR2 SYGVNS, per germline. CDR3 DNA: TGTGCCAGCACACTAGCGGGGGCCAAGACCCAGTACTTC. Translation: CASTLAGAKTQYF.

V gene TRBV20-1 combines with J gene TRBJ2-3, with 7 bases that match TRBD2. In germline, CDR1 is DFQATT, CDR2 SNEGSKA (reference sequence). V lost 2 bases to trimming and J lost 1 base; unmatched junction nucleotides: 6. The CDR3 consists of 15 residues. CDR3 loop: CSARNEREGTDTQYF. The CDR3 DNA follows: TGCAGTGCTAGAAACGAGCGGGAAGGCACAGATACGCAGTATTTT.

This clonotype has ten or more counts. The chain combines TRBV19 with TRBJ1-2; D is undetermined. Trimming took off 3 bases at V and 1 base at J, with 9 bases between the two ends. The CDR3 is 14 residues long. Germline loops: CDR1 LNHDA, CDR2 SQIVND (reference sequence). The CDR3, as DNA: TGTGCCAGTAGTATTTCCTTGGATAACTATGGCTACACCTTC. It yields the protein CASSISLDNYGYTF.

This clonotype was counted only a few times. The chain employs TRBV29-1 and TRBJ2-7, with 7 bases that match TRBD2. Germline CDR1 reads SQVTM; CDR2 reads ANQGSEA. Germline trimming cut 4 bases from V and 6 bases from J; bases unmatched to any gene: 9. This CDR3 contains 13 residues. The CDR3 region is CSVVGREYREQYF. In nucleotides, the CDR3 is TGCAGCGTTGTTGGGCGGGAGTATCGCGAGCAGTACTTC.